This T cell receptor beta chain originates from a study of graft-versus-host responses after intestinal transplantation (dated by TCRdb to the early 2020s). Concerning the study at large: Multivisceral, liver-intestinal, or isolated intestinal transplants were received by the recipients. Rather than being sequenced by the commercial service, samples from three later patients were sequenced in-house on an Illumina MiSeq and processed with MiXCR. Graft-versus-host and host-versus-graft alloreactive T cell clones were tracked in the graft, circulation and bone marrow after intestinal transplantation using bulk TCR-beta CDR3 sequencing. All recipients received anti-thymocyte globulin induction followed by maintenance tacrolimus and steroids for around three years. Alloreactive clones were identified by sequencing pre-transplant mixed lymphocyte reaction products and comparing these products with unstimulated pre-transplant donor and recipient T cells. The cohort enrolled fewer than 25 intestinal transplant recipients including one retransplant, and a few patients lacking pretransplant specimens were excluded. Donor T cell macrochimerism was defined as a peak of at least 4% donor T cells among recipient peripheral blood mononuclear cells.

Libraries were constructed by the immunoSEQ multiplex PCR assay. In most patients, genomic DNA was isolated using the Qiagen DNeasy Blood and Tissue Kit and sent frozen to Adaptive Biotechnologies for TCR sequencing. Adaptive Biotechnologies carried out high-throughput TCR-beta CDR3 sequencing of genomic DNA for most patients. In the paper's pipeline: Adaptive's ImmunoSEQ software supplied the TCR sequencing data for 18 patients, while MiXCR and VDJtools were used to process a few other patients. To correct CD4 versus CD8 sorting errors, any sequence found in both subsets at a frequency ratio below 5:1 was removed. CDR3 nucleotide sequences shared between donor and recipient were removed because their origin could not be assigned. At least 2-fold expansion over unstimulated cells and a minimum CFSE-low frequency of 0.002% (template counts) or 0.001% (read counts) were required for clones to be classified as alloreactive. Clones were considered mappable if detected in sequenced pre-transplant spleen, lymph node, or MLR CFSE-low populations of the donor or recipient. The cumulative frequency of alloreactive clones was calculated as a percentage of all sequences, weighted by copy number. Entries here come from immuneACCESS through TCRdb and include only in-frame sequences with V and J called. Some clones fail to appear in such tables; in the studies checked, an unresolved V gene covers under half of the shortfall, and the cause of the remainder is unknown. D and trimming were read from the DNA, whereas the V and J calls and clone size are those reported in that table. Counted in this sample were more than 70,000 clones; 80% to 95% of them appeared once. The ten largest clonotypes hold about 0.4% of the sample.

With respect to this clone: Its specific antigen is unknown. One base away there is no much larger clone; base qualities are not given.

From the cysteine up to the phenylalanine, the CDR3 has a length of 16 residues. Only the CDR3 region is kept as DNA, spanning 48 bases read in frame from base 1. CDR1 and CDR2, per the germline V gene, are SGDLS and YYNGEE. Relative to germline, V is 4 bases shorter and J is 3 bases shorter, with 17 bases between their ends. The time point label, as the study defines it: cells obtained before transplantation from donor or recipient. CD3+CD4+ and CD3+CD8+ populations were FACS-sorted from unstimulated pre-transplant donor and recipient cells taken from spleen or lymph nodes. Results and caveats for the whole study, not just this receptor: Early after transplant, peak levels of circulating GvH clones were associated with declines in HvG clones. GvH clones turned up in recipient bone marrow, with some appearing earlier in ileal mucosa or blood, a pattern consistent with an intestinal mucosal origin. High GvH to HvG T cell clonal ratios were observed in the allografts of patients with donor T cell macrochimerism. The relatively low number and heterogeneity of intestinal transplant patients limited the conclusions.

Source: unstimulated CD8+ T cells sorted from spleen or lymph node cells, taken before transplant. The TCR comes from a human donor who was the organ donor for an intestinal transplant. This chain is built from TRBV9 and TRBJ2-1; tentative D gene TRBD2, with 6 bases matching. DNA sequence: TGTGCCAGCAGCCCTTCTTTAGCGGACCTCTACAATGAGCAGTTCTTC. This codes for CASSPSLADLYNEQFF.